This is a list of T cell receptor beta chains from one sample in a study of blood T cell repertoires in COVID-19. TCRdb keeps only in-frame clones here, not all; method: immunoSEQ multiplex PCR. The sample has a few hundred thousand clones, just under 90% seen once; the top ten hold roughly 2.9%. The sequenced sample consisted of PBMCs or T cells enriched from blood (not recorded which). The receptors shown here come from a woman in her 50s who had been exposed to COVID-19. The CDR3 runs from the conserved cysteine through the conserved F or W. Fields, in order: CDR3 DNA, CDR3 protein, D gene, V gene, clone size, J gene. A D gene is named only where the DNA matches it firmly. Some rows have no size entry. The others give once, few or many, or a class for an expanded clone.

DNA: TGTGCCAGCAGTTTCCGACCGACTAGCGGGGGGGCTCGGTACAATGAGCAGTTCTTC
CDR3: CASSFRPTSGGARYNEQFF
D: TRBD2
V: TRBV28
size: NA
J: TRBJ2-1

DNA: TGTGCCAGCAGCAAAGACAGGACTACACAAGAGACCCAGTACTTC
CDR3: CASSKDRTTQETQYF
D: NA
V: TRBV7-9
size: NA
J: TRBJ2-5

DNA: TGTGCCATCAGCGCCACAGGAGAAGGAACTGAAGCTTTCTTT
CDR3: CAISATGEGTEAFF
D: NA
V: TRBV10-3
size: NA
J: TRBJ1-1

DNA: TGCGCCAGCAGCTTTCAGGGGGGAAGTTACGAGCAGTACTTC
CDR3: CASSFQGGSYEQYF
D: NA
V: TRBV5-1
size: NA
J: TRBJ2-7

DNA: TGTGCCAGCAGCTCACGTAGCAGCCGAAACACTGAAGCTTTCTTT
CDR3: CASSSRSSRNTEAFF
D: NA
V: TRBV11-2
size: NA
J: TRBJ1-1

DNA: TGTGCCAGCAGCTTCATCCACGTAGCTACCGGGGAGCTGTTTTTT
CDR3: CASSFIHVATGELFF
D: NA
V: TRBV5-6
size: NA
J: TRBJ2-2

DNA: TGTGCCAGCAGTGAAGCGCAGGGGGTCTGGGGGGCCAACGTCCTGACTTTC
CDR3: CASSEAQGVWGANVLTF
D: TRBD1
V: TRBV6-1
size: once
J: TRBJ2-6

DNA: TGTGCCAGTAGTCTTCAGGGGACAGATACGCAGTATTTT
CDR3: CASSLQGTDTQYF
D: NA
V: TRBV19
size: NA
J: TRBJ2-3

DNA: TGTGCCAGCAACCGGGACAGGAATATGGAGACCCAGTACTTC
CDR3: CASNRDRNMETQYF
D: TRBD1
V: TRBV6-5
size: NA
J: TRBJ2-5

DNA: TGTGCCAGCAATACAGGGGGCCACAATCAGCCCCAGCATTTT
CDR3: CASNTGGHNQPQHF
D: TRBD1
V: TRBV19
size: NA
J: TRBJ1-5

DNA: TGTGCCAGCTCACTACAGGGGTCGGATACGCAGTATTTT
CDR3: CASSLQGSDTQYF
D: TRBD1
V: TRBV18
size: NA
J: TRBJ2-3

DNA: TGTGCCAGCTCACCAGGAGACGCCTATGGCTACACCTTC
CDR3: CASSPGDAYGYTF
D: NA
V: TRBV18
size: NA
J: TRBJ1-2

DNA: TGTGCCGAGGGGAACACTGAAGCTTTCTTT
CDR3: CAEGNTEAFF
D: NA
V: TRBV5-4
size: NA
J: TRBJ1-1

DNA: TGCAGCGTTGAAGGTTGGGCCACTGAAGCTTTCTTT
CDR3: CSVEGWATEAFF
D: NA
V: TRBV29-1
size: NA
J: TRBJ1-1

DNA: TGTGCCAGCAGTTTTGGACAGGGAATGGCGCTCAGCAATCAGCCCCAGCATTTT
CDR3: CASSFGQGMALSNQPQHF
D: TRBD1
V: TRBV28
size: NA
J: TRBJ1-5

DNA: TGCGCCAGCAGCTTGGCCGGGACAGGGACCGGGGAGCTGTTTTTT
CDR3: CASSLAGTGTGELFF
D: TRBD1
V: TRBV5-1
size: NA
J: TRBJ2-2

DNA: TGTGCCAGCAGCCCCGCCGGGCGGGACCAAGAGACCCAGTACTTC
CDR3: CASSPAGRDQETQYF
D: NA
V: TRBV7-9
size: NA
J: TRBJ2-5

DNA: TGCGCCAGCAGCTTTAACGGGGGGGCCTACAATGAGCAGTTCTTC
CDR3: CASSFNGGAYNEQFF
D: TRBD2
V: TRBV5-1
size: NA
J: TRBJ2-1

DNA: TGCGCCAGCAGCCCCGAGGGGGGGTCTCGCTACGAGCAGTACTTC
CDR3: CASSPEGGSRYEQYF
D: NA
V: TRBV5-1
size: NA
J: TRBJ2-7

DNA: TGTGCCATCAGTGACAGAACAACTAATGAAAAACTGTTTTTT
CDR3: CAISDRTTNEKLFF
D: NA
V: TRBV10-3
size: NA
J: TRBJ1-4

DNA: TGTGCCACCAGCAGAGATCCGACAGGGGGCTACGAAAAACTGTTTTTT
CDR3: CATSRDPTGGYEKLFF
D: TRBD1
V: TRBV15
size: NA
J: TRBJ1-4

DNA: TGTGCCAGCAGTTCTCCCGCGGGACAGGGCAGCTCCTACGAGCAGTACTTC
CDR3: CASSSPAGQGSSYEQYF
D: TRBD1
V: TRBV28
size: NA
J: TRBJ2-7

DNA: TGTGCCAGCAGTCTGGACACCGGGGGGACTGAAGCTTTCTTT
CDR3: CASSLDTGGTEAFF
D: NA
V: TRBV3-1/TRBV3-2
size: NA
J: TRBJ1-1

DNA: TGTGCCAGCAGCCTCACGATCCGCAGCGATTACAATGAGCAGTTCTTC
CDR3: CASSLTIRSDYNEQFF
D: NA
V: TRBV7-9
size: NA
J: TRBJ2-1

DNA: TGTGCCAGCAGCTTGGAGCTGCGGACAGGCTACCTTGGCTACACCTTC
CDR3: CASSLELRTGYLGYTF
D: TRBD1
V: TRBV5-5
size: NA
J: TRBJ1-2

DNA: TGCAGCGTCCGGGACAGGGGTGTGTCGGGCAATCAGCCCCAGCATTTT
CDR3: CSVRDRGVSGNQPQHF
D: TRBD1
V: TRBV29-1
size: NA
J: TRBJ1-5

DNA: TGTGCCAGCAGCGTAGAACCAGGGGATGGAAACACCATATATTTT
CDR3: CASSVEPGDGNTIYF
D: NA
V: TRBV9
size: NA
J: TRBJ1-3

DNA: TGTGCCACCAGCGAACAGGGACCCAAAAACATTCAGTACTTC
CDR3: CATSEQGPKNIQYF
D: NA
V: TRBV15
size: NA
J: TRBJ2-4

DNA: TGTGCCAGCAGTGAGGCGACAGGGGTGAACTATGGCTACACCTTC
CDR3: CASSEATGVNYGYTF
D: TRBD1
V: TRBV6-1
size: NA
J: TRBJ1-2

DNA: TGTGCCAGCAGTTTACGGACAGATCCAGTTCCCTACGAGCAGTACTTC
CDR3: CASSLRTDPVPYEQYF
D: NA
V: TRBV28
size: NA
J: TRBJ2-7

DNA: TGTGCCAGCAGTTTACTTGAGGGCGCGGGGGGTTCACCCCTCCACTTT
CDR3: CASSLLEGAGGSPLHF
D: NA
V: TRBV27
size: NA
J: TRBJ1-6

DNA: TGTGCCAGCAGCTACAAAGGGGGGGAATCCTACGAGCAGTACTTC
CDR3: CASSYKGGESYEQYF
D: NA
V: TRBV7-2
size: NA
J: TRBJ2-7

DNA: TGTGCCAGCAGCACGGCCGGGGGGGCGGAATATTGGAAACTGTTTTTT
CDR3: CASSTAGGAEYWKLFF
D: NA
V: TRBV7-8
size: few
J: TRBJ1-4

DNA: TGTGCCAGCAGTACTGACAGGGGAGGGGTCTCTGGGGCCAACGTCCTGACTTTC
CDR3: CASSTDRGGVSGANVLTF
D: NA
V: TRBV28
size: NA
J: TRBJ2-6

DNA: TGTGCCTGGAGTGTATTGTTACAGTACAACTATGGCTACACCTTC
CDR3: CAWSVLLQYNYGYTF
D: NA
V: TRBV30
size: NA
J: TRBJ1-2

DNA: TGCGCCAGCAGCCCCCTCGGGGGGGGAGAGACCCAGTACTTC
CDR3: CASSPLGGGETQYF
D: TRBD2
V: TRBV4-1
size: NA
J: TRBJ2-5

DNA: TGTGCCAGCAGCCCAGGGACTAGCGGGGGGGATACGCAGTATTTT
CDR3: CASSPGTSGGDTQYF
D: TRBD2
V: TRBV3-1/TRBV3-2
size: few
J: TRBJ2-3

DNA: TGTGCCAGCAGCTTCTTCCCCCAAGAGACCCAGTACTTC
CDR3: CASSFFPQETQYF
D: NA
V: TRBV11-2
size: NA
J: TRBJ2-5

DNA: TGTGCCAGCAGACCGCCGGGAGCACAGCAGCCCCAGCATTTT
CDR3: CASRPPGAQQPQHF
D: NA
V: TRBV28
size: NA
J: TRBJ1-5

DNA: TGTGCCAGCAGTTACGGTGCGGGGGGGCCTAGCACAGATACGCAGTATTTT
CDR3: CASSYGAGGPSTDTQYF
D: TRBD2
V: TRBV6-2/TRBV6-3
size: NA
J: TRBJ2-3

DNA: TGTGCCAGCAGTTACTCGAGCTCCTCCTACGAGCAGTACTTC
CDR3: CASSYSSSSYEQYF
D: NA
V: TRBV6-5
size: NA
J: TRBJ2-7

DNA: TGCGCCAGCACACGAGGGACAGTCACGAACACTGAAGCTTTCTTT
CDR3: CASTRGTVTNTEAFF
D: TRBD1
V: TRBV5-1
size: once
J: TRBJ1-1

DNA: TGTGCCAGCAGCTTACGGGACAGGATCACCGGGGAGCTGTTTTTT
CDR3: CASSLRDRITGELFF
D: TRBD1
V: TRBV7-9
size: NA
J: TRBJ2-2

DNA: TGTGCCAGCAGCCCCCTTTCGGGGAGCACAGATACGCAGTATTTT
CDR3: CASSPLSGSTDTQYF
D: NA
V: TRBV11-2
size: NA
J: TRBJ2-3

DNA: TGTGCCAGCTCACCCCCGGGACAGACCGAGCAGTACTTC
CDR3: CASSPPGQTEQYF
D: TRBD1
V: TRBV18
size: once
J: TRBJ2-7

DNA: TGCAGCGTTGAAGTCGGGGTGCCCTACGAGCAGTACTTC
CDR3: CSVEVGVPYEQYF
D: NA
V: TRBV29-1
size: NA
J: TRBJ2-7

DNA: TGTGCCAGTAGCCCCGGGGGTCAGGGGGCGAACTATGGCTACACCTTC
CDR3: CASSPGGQGANYGYTF
D: TRBD1
V: TRBV19
size: NA
J: TRBJ1-2

DNA: TGCGCCAGCAGCTTGGGAGGACAGGGAGTCGACTATGGCTACACCTTC
CDR3: CASSLGGQGVDYGYTF
D: TRBD1
V: TRBV5-1
size: NA
J: TRBJ1-2

DNA: TGTGCCAGCAGCTTTACAAGGGGGGGAGAGACCCAGTACTTC
CDR3: CASSFTRGGETQYF
D: NA
V: TRBV7-2
size: NA
J: TRBJ2-5

DNA: TGTGCCAGCAGCCCAGGCGGGACAGGGGGCTATGATGAGCAGTTCTTC
CDR3: CASSPGGTGGYDEQFF
D: TRBD1
V: TRBV11-2
size: NA
J: TRBJ2-1

DNA: TGTGCCAGCAGTGACTTGCGGGGGGGCAAAGAGACCCAGTACTTC
CDR3: CASSDLRGGKETQYF
D: TRBD2
V: TRBV2
size: NA
J: TRBJ2-5

DNA: TGTGCCACCAGCAGAGATTACGGACAGGGGACGCAGTATTTT
CDR3: CATSRDYGQGTQYF
D: TRBD1
V: TRBV15
size: NA
J: TRBJ2-3

DNA: TGTGCCAGTACCACTGATGGGCTGGATACGCAGTATTTT
CDR3: CASTTDGLDTQYF
D: NA
V: TRBV19
size: NA
J: TRBJ2-3

DNA: TGTGCCAGTAGTATCACGGGTACCTTCTACAATGAGCAGTTCTTC
CDR3: CASSITGTFYNEQFF
D: NA
V: TRBV19
size: NA
J: TRBJ2-1

DNA: TGTGCCATCAGTGGACAGGGAACCACCGGGGAGCTGTTTTTT
CDR3: CAISGQGTTGELFF
D: TRBD1
V: TRBV10-3
size: NA
J: TRBJ2-2